One and the same sample provided the 9 T cell receptor beta chains below, sequenced in a study of identifying expanded T cells in peripheral blood. Sequencing was performed with immunoSEQ multiplex PCR; in TCRdb, only in-frame clones are kept and a portion is missing. The top ten clones hold roughly 13% of a sample with roughly 100,000 clones, approximately 90% of them seen once. Sequencing was carried out using blood. The origin of the receptors is a person between 18 and 75 years old in good health.

This sequence joins TRBV7-9 and TRBJ2-3; perhaps TRBD2 as D (6 bases). Trimming removed 2 bases from V and 3 bases from J, with 9 bases in between. This CDR3 contains 14 residues. Germline CDR1 SEHNR, CDR2 FQNEAQ (reference sequence). This chain's CDR3 is CASSLYGRTDTQYF. CDR3 DNA sequence: TGTGCCAGCAGCTTATACGGGAGAACAGATACGCAGTATTTT.

The V gene is TRBV7-6, the J gene TRBJ1-5; D is perhaps TRBD1 (5 bases). The V end lost 4 bases, the J end lost 9 bases, and 10 bases lay between the germline ends. This CDR3 has 12 amino acids. The germline gives CDR1 SGHVS, CDR2 FNYEAQ. Here the CDR3 reads CASSSGGSPQHF. The CDR3 nucleotides are TGTGCCAGCAGCTCCGGGGGATCGCCCCAGCATTTT.

This chain uses TRBV14 with TRBJ2-2; D unclear. Germline V lookup: CDR1 SGHDN, CDR2 FVKESK. With 3 bases removed from V and 4 bases from J, the gap between germline ends came to 12 bases. This CDR3 contains 15 residues. The CDR3 nucleotides read TGTGCCAGCAGCCACCTAGGGCGCGGCACCGGGGAGCTGTTTTTT. Translation gives CASSHLGRGTGELFF. Full variable domain (outside the CDR3, taken from reference TRBV14 and TRBJ2-2): EAGVTQFPSHSVIEKGQTVTLRCDPISGHDNLYWYRRVMGKEIKFLLHFVKESKQDESGMPNNRFLAERTGGTYSTLKVQPAELEDSGVYFCASSHLGRGTGELFFGEGSRLTVL.

The rearrangement uses TRBV7-9 and TRBJ1-1; D gene uncertain. V lost 2 bases and J 0 bases, leaving 4 bases between the germline ends. From germline, CDR1 is SEHNR and CDR2 FQNEAQ (reference sequence). The CDR3 runs 13 residues. The CDR3 reads CASSLKVNTEAFF. The CDR3 region has the DNA TGTGCCAGCAGCTTAAAAGTGAACACTGAAGCTTTCTTT.

The V call is TRBV10-3, the J call TRBJ2-7; 12 nucleotides match TRBD2. The V gene's germline CDR1 is ENHRY and CDR2 SYGVKD. V shed 4 bases and J 5 bases; nucleotides not matched to a gene: 3. The CDR3 has 14 residues. CDR3 nucleotide sequence: TGTGCCATCAGTGGGACTAGCGGGACACACGAGCAGTACTTC. Translation: CAISGTSGTHEQYF.

V usage is TRBV7-2 and J usage is TRBJ1-2; D ambiguous. Per germline, CDR1 SGHTA and CDR2 FQGNSA. V lost 1 base to trimming and J lost 4 bases, with 7 bases between them. The CDR3 runs 13 residues. CDR3 coding DNA: TGTGCCAGCAGCTTAGAGGCCCTCTATGGCTACACCTTC. Its translation is CASSLEALYGYTF.

The V gene is TRBV18, the J gene TRBJ1-2; TRBD1 is a possible D gene (5 bases). The germline V and J ends were trimmed by 2 bases and 2 bases, with 15 bases remaining between them. The CDR3 is 16 amino acids. Germline CDR1 KGHSH, CDR2 LQKENI. The CDR3 DNA reads TGTGCCAGCTCACCAACAACACGGGGGTTGAACTATGGCTACACCTTC. It is translated as CASSPTTRGLNYGYTF.

This clone was detected a few times. This chain joins TRBV28 and TRBJ2-1; D gene unclear. Germline CDR1 reads MDHEN; CDR2 reads SYDVKM. The CDR3 totals 12 residues. Trimming took 7 bases from V and 1 from J, leaving 5 bases between them. The CDR3 is CASKPSYNEQFF. The CDR3, as DNA: TGTGCCAGCAAACCGTCCTACAATGAGCAGTTCTTC. Variable domain in full (rest from reference TRBV28 and TRBJ2-1): DVKVTQSSRYLVKRTGEKVFLECVQDMDHENMFWYRQDPGLGLRLIYFSYDVKMKEKGDIPEGYSVSREKKERFSLILESASTNQTSMYLCASKPSYNEQFFGPGTRLTVL.

The J gene is TRBJ2-3, the V gene TRBV27, with D possibly being TRBD2 (5 bases). This CDR3 has 14 residues. Deletions cut 6 bases from V and 2 bases from J, with 12 bases between. Germline CDR1 and CDR2: MNHEY and SMNVEV (reference sequence). The CDR3 bases are TGTGCCAGCAGGATAGGACTTACCACAGATACGCAGTATTTT. It translates to CASRIGLTTDTQYF.